A selection of T cell receptor beta chains follows, all from one sample in a study of OX40 agonist ivuxolimab in advanced cancers. Only in-frame clones appear in the TCRdb table, and some are missing; sequencing was by immunoSEQ multiplex PCR. The data hold roughly 80,000 clones, with around four fifths observed a single time. The sample was CD4+ or CD8+ T cells sorted from blood, taken in a trial of the OX40 agonist ivuxolimab. The receptors stem from an adult with an advanced solid tumor such as melanoma, head and neck, liver or kidney cancer. Each CDR3 is given with its conserved first and last residue. The D gene is left open where the match is weak.

TRBJ1-5,TRBD1,TRBV19,TGTGCCAGTAGCCCCGACAGGGCTGGACAGCCCCAGCATTTT,CASSPDRAGQPQHF
TRBJ1-4,-,TRBV28,TGTGCCAGCAGAGAGGACAGCGCAACTAATGAAAAACTGTTTTTT,CASREDSATNEKLFF
TRBJ2-1,-,TRBV9,TGTGCCAGCAGCGTAGAAGCGCTAGTCCGCGATGAGCAGTTCTTC,CASSVEALVRDEQFF
TRBJ1-5,TRBD1,TRBV30,TGTGCCTGGAGTAACCCGGACAGGTATAGATCTCAGCCCCAGCATTTT,CAWSNPDRYRSQPQHF
TRBJ2-7,-,TRBV4-3,TGCGCCAGCAGCCAAGATGGGGACTGGCGTTCCGAGCAGTACTTC,CASSQDGDWRSEQYF
TRBJ2-5,TRBD1,TRBV5-1,TGCGCCAGCAGCACTGCACCGGGACAGCAAGAGACCCAGTACTTC,CASSTAPGQQETQYF
TRBJ1-2,-,TRBV4-2,TGTGCCACCCGGGGGCCTCAGGGAGATGGCTACACCTTC,CATRGPQGDGYTF
TRBJ2-7,-,TRBV7-8,TGTGCCAGCAGCTTGGGTAGGAGGGCTCCCGAACAGTACTTC,CASSLGRRAPEQYF
TRBJ1-4,TRBD1,TRBV29-1,TGCAGCGTTAGGGGGACAGGGGGTGAAAAACTGTTTTTT,CSVRGTGGEKLFF
TRBJ1-4,TRBD1,TRBV4-2,TGTGCCAGCAGCCAGTCCGGGACAGGGGATGAAAAACTGTTTTTT,CASSQSGTGDEKLFF
TRBJ1-2,-,TRBV19,TGTGCCAGTATCTCGGGGCAGAACTATGGCTACACCTTC,CASISGQNYGYTF
TRBJ1-5,-,TRBV5-6,TGTGCCAGCAGCTTAGGAGGGGGGAGAGATCAGCCCCAGCATTTT,CASSLGGGRDQPQHF